The rows below give T cell receptor beta chains drawn from one sample of a study of CD8 T cells in ankylosing spondylitis. Each CDR3 protein is one row after TCRdb ran MiXCR on the 5' RACE reads. In the table there are roughly 120,000 distinct CDR3 sequences, 7% of which are singletons. The sequenced sample consisted of blood, either unsorted or a sorted T cell fraction (not recorded which). Receptor source: a male donor with ankylosing spondylitis or in good health (not recorded which). The CDR3 runs from the conserved cysteine through the conserved F or W. The order of the fields is V gene, J gene, D gene, CDR3 protein. The D gene is left open where the match is weak.

>TRBV5-1|TRBJ2-3|NA
CASSLVLASTDTQYF
>TRBV20-1|TRBJ1-1|NA
CSAPEYTEAFF
>TRBV6-6|TRBJ2-7|NA
CASSYSGWEQYF
>TRBV6-5|TRBJ2-4|NA
CASSFRNIQYF
>TRBV20-1|TRBJ2-7|NA
CSARDRIGRTQSYEQYF
>TRBV18|TRBJ1-5|NA
CASSPGELSNQPQHF
>TRBV5-1|TRBJ2-7|TRBD2
CASSLAGTSGGSYEQYF
>TRBV28|TRBJ2-7|NA
CASSLDLEQYF
>TRBV7-9|TRBJ1-5|TRBD1
CASSVDRDNQPQHF
>TRBV29-1|TRBJ1-1|TRBD1
CSVDRANTEAFF
>TRBV20-1|TRBJ2-5|TRBD2
CSAPAGSQETQYF
>TRBV6-2/TRBV6-3|TRBJ2-1|TRBD1
CASSYWDRYNEQFF
>TRBV12-3/TRBV12-4|TRBJ1-1|NA
CASRGMNTEAFF
>TRBV28|TRBJ2-7|NA
CASSWNRDDFRNIYEQYF
>TRBV3-1|TRBJ1-5|NA
CASSQDLQQYQPQHF
>TRBV11-2|TRBJ2-7|NA
CASSLGTTNYEQYF
>TRBV20-1|TRBJ1-5|TRBD1
CSAAPGQNNQPQHF
>TRBV6-1|TRBJ2-3|TRBD1
CASRFDRDVSDTQYF
>TRBV5-1|TRBJ2-1|NA
CASSLGEDEQFF
>TRBV11-3|TRBJ2-7|NA
CASSLDQGDEQYF
>TRBV7-3|TRBJ1-2|NA
CASSQSTANYGYTF
>TRBV20-1|TRBJ2-3|NA
CSATGTQTQDTQYF
>TRBV2|TRBJ1-1|NA
CASSELGENTEAFF
>TRBV24-1|TRBJ1-5|NA
CATSEAAPNQPQHF
>TRBV6-2/TRBV6-3|TRBJ1-2|NA
CASSDQVNYGYTF
>TRBV5-1|TRBJ2-1|TRBD1
CASSLGTGTYNEQFF
>TRBV3-1|TRBJ2-4|TRBD2
CASSPGLAVAKNIQYF
>TRBV5-1|TRBJ2-1|TRBD2
CASSLALAGILNEQFF
>TRBV12-3/TRBV12-4|TRBJ1-5|TRBD1
CASSLGAGGDQPQHF
>TRBV5-1|TRBJ2-1|TRBD1
CASSWDSQEQFF
>TRBV11-2|TRBJ2-4|NA
CASSLVRGRSAKNIQYF
>TRBV9|TRBJ2-5|NA
CASSGGTPKETQYF
>TRBV29-1|TRBJ2-7|TRBD2
CSVAGTRPYEQYF
>TRBV11-2|TRBJ1-1|NA
CASSLDLRAFF
>TRBV20-1|TRBJ1-1|NA
CSARPWVGTEAFF
>TRBV5-1|TRBJ2-5|NA
CASSIRGETQYF
>TRBV20-1|TRBJ2-7|NA
CSARGAEAGPGFSYEQYF
>TRBV15|TRBJ2-3|NA
CATSRSSGHNTDTQYF
>TRBV15|TRBJ1-1|TRBD1
CATSGTGVPTEAFF
>TRBV18|TRBJ1-1|TRBD1
CASSPLQGAMNTEAFF
>TRBV3-1|TRBJ1-2|NA
CASSQVTDGYTF
>TRBV7-2|TRBJ2-3|TRBD2
CASSLGLAGSSTDTQYF
>TRBV6-2/TRBV6-3|TRBJ1-1|NA
CASKDQGRKQAFF
>TRBV18|TRBJ1-5|TRBD1
CASSRQGDQPQHF
>TRBV5-1|TRBJ2-2|NA
CASSQFGHPNTGELFF
>TRBV2|TRBJ2-3|TRBD2
CASSLSGNTQYF
>TRBV29-1|TRBJ2-5|TRBD2
CSVGELWSGEIETQYF